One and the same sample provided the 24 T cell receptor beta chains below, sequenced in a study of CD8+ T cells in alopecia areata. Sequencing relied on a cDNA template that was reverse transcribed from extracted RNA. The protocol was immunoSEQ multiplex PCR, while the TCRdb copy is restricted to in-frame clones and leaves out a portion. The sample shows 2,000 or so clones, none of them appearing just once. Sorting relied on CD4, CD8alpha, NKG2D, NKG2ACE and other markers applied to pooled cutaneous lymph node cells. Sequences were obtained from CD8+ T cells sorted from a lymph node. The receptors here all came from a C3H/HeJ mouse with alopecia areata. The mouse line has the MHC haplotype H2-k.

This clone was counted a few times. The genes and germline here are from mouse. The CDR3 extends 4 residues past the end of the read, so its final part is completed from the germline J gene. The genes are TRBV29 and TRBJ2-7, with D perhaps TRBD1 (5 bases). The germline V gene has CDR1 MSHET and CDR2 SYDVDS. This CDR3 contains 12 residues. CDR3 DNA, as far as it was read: TGTGCTAGCAGTTTAGGACAATAT. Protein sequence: CASSLGQY. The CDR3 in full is CASSLGQYEQYF.

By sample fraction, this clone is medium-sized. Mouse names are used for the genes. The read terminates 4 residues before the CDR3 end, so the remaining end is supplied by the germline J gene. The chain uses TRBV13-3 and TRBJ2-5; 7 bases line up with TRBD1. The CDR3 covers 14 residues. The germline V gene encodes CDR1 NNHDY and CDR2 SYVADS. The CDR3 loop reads CASSAADREDTQYF. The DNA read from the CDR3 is TGTGCCAGCAGTGCCGCCGACAGGGAAGAC.

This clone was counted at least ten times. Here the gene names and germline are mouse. The CDR3 loop reads CASSDATGSSYEQYF. Incomplete CDR3 DNA: TGTGCCAGCAGTGATGCAACTGGGAGCTCCTAT. The chain is built from TRBV13-3 and TRBJ2-7; TRBD2 might be the D (6 bases). The sequence runs out 4 residues before the end of the CDR3; the remainder is reconstructed from the germline J gene. The germline gives CDR1 NNHDY, CDR2 SYVADS. The CDR3 sequence is 15 residues long. Trimming left V 0 bases short and J 0 bases short, with 10 bases between.

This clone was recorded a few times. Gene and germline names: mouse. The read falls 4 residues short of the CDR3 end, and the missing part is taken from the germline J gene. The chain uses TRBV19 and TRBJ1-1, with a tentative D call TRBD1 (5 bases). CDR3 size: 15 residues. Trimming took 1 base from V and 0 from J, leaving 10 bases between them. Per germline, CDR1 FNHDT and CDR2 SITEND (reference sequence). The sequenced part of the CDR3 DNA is TGTGCCAGCAGTATAAGGGCGACAGCAAACACA. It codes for CASSIRATANT. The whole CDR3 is CASSIRATANTEVFF.

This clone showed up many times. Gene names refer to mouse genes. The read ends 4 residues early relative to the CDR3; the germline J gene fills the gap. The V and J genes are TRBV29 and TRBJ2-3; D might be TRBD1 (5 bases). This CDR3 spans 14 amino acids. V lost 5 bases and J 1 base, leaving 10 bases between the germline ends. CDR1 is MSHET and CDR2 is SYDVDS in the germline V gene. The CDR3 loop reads CASSHQGGAETLYF. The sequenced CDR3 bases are TGTGCTAGCAGTCACCAGGGAGGTGCAGAA.

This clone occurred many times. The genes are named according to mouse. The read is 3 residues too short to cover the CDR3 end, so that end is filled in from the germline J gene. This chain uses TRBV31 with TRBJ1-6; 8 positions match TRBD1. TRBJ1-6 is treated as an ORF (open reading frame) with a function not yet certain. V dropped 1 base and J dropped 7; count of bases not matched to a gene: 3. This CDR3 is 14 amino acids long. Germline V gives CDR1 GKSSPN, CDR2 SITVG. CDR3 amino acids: CAWSPDRVNSPLYF. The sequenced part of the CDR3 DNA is TGTGCCTGGAGTCCGGACAGGGTGAATTCGCCC.

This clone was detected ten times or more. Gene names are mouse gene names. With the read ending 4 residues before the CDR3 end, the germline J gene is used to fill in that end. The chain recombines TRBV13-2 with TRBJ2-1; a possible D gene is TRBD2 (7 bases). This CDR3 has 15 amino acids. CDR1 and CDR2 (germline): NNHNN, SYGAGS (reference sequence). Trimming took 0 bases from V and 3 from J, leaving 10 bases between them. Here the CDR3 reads CASGDAWGLYAEQFF. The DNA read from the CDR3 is TGTGCCAGCGGTGATGCCTGGGGGCTCTATGCT.

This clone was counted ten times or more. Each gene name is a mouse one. The covered CDR3 bases are TGTGCCAGCAGTCGGGACTGGGGGGACAGTGCAGAA. This sequence encodes CASSRDWGDSAE. The full-length CDR3 reads as CASSRDWGDSAETLYF. The chain couples TRBV13-1 to TRBJ2-3; 12 nucleotides agree with TRBD2. The CDR3 goes on 4 residues after the read ends, and that part is filled in from the germline J gene. The CDR3 totals 16 residues. V lost 4 bases to trimming and J lost 0 bases; unmatched junction nucleotides: 3. The germline gives CDR1 NSHNY, CDR2 SYGAGN.

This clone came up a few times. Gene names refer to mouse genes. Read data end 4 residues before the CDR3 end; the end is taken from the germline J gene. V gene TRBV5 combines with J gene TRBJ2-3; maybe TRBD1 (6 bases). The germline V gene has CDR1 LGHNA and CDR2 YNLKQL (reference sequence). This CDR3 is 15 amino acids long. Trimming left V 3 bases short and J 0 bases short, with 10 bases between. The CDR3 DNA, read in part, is TGTGCCAGCAGCCAGGGACAACATAGTGCAGAA. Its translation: CASSQGQHSAE. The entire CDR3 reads CASSQGQHSAETLYF.

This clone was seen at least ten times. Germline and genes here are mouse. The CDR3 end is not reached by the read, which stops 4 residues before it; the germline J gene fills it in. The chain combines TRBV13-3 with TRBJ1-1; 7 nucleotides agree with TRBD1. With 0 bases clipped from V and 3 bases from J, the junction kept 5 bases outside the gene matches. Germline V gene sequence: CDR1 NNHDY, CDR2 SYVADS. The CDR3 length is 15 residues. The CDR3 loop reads CASSDAGGEDTEVFF. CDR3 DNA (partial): TGTGCCAGCAGTGATGCAGGGGGAGAGGACACA.

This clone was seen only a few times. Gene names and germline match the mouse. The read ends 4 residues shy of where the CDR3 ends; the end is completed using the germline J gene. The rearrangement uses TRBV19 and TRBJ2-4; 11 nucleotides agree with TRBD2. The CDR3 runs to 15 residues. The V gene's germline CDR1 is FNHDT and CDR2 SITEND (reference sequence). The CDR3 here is CASRSSTGGENTLYF. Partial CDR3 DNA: TGTGCCAGCAGATCCTCGACTGGGGGGGAAAAC.

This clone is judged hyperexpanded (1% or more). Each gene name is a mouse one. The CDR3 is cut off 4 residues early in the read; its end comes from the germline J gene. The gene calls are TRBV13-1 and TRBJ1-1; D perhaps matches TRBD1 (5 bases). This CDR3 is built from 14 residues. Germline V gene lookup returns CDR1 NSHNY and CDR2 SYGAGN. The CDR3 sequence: CASSEGLGGREVFF. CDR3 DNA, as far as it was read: TGTGCCAGCAGTGAGGGACTGGGGGGGAGA.

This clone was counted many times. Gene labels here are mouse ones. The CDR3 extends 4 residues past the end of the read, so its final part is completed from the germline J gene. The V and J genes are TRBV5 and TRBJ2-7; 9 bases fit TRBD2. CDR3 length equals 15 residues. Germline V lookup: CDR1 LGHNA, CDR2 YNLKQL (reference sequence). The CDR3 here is CASSPRDWALYEQYF. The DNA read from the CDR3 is TGTGCCAGCAGCCCCCGGGACTGGGCTTTGTAT.

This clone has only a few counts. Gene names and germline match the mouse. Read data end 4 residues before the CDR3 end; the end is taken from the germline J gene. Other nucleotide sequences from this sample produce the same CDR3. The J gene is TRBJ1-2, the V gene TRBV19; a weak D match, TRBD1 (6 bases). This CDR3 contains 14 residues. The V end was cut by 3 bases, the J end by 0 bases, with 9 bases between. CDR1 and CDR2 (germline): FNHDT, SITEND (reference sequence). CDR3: CASSTDRANSDYTF. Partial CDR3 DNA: TGTGCCAGCAGTACGGACAGAGCAAACTCC.

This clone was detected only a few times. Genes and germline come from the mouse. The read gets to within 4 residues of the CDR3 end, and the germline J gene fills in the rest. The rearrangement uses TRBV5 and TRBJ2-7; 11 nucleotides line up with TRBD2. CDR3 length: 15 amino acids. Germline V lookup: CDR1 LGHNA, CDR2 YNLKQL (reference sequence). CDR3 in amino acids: CASSQDGTGGYEQYF. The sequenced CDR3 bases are TGTGCCAGCAGCCAAGACGGGACTGGGGGATAT.

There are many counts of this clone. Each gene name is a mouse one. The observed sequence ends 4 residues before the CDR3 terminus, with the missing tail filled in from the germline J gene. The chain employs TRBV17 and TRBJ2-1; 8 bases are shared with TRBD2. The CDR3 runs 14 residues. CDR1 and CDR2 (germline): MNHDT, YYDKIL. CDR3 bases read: TGTGCTAGCAGTAGGGGGGGGGCGCGAGCT. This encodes CASSRGGARA. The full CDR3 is CASSRGGARAEQFF.

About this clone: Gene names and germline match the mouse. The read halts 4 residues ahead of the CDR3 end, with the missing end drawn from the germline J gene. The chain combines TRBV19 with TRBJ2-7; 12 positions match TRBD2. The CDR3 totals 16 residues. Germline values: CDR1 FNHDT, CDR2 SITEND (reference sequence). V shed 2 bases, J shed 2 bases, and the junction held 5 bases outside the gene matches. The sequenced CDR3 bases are TGTGCCAGCAGTATGGGGGACTGGGGGGCCCCCTAT. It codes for CASSMGDWGAPY. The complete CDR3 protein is CASSMGDWGAPYEQYF.

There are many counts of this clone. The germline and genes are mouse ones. The sequenced part of the CDR3 DNA is TGCACCTGCAGTGGACAGGGGGCAGGCACA. Translating gives CTCSGQGAGT. The whole CDR3 sequence reads CTCSGQGAGTEVFF. The gene calls are TRBV1 and TRBJ1-1; TRBD1 matches at 10 bases. The read is 4 residues too short to cover the CDR3 end, so that end is filled in from the germline J gene. V was clipped by 4 bases and J by 4 bases; unmatched bases: 3. CDR3 size: 14 residues. Germline CDR1 NSQYPW, CDR2 LRSPGD (reference sequence).

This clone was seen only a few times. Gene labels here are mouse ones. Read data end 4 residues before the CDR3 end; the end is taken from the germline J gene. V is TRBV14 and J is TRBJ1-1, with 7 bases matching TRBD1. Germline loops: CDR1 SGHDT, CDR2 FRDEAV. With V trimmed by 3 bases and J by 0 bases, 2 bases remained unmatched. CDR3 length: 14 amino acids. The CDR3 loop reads CASSSGQTNTEVFF. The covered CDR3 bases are TGTGCCAGCAGTTCGGGACAGACAAACACA.

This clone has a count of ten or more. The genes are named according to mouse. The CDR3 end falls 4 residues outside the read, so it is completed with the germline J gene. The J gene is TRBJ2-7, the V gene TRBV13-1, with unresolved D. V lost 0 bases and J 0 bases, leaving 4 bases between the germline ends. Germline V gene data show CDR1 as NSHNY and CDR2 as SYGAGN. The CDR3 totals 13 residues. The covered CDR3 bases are TGTGCCAGCAGTGATGGCAGCTCCTAT. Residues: CASSDGSSY. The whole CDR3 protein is CASSDGSSYEQYF.

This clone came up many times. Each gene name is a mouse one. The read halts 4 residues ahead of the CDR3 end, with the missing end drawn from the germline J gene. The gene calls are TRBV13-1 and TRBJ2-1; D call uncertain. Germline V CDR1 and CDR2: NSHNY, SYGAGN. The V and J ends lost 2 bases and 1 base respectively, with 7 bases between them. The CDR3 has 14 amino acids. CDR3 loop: CASSETQNYAEQFF. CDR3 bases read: TGTGCCAGCAGTGAAACACAGAACTATGCT.

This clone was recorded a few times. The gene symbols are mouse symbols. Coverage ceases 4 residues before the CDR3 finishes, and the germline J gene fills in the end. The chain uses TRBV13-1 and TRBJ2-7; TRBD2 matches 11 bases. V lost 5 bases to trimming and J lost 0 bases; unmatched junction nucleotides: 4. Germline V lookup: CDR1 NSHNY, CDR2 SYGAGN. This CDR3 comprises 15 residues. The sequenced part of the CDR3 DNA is TGTGCCAGCAGGAGGGACTGGGGGAGCTCCTAT. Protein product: CASRRDWGSSY. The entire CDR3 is CASRRDWGSSYEQYF.

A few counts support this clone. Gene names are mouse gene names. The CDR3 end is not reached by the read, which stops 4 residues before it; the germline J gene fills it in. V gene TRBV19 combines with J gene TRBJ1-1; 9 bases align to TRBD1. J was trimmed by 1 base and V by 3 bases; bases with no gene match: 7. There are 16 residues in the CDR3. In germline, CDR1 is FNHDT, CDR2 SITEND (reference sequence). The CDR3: CASSTPEGQGNTEVFF. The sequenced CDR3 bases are TGTGCCAGCAGTACACCGGAGGGACAGGGAAACACA.

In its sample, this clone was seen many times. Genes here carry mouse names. The sequenced CDR3 bases are TGTGCAAGCAGTTTGGGGAACTCCTAT. Translation: CASSLGNSY. In full, the CDR3 reads CASSLGNSYEQYF. The chain recombines TRBV16 with TRBJ2-7; D might be TRBD2 (5 bases). The missing CDR3 end, 4 residues past where the read stops, is filled in from the germline J gene. The CDR3 is made up of 13 amino acids. Trimming took 6 bases from V and 0 from J, leaving 9 bases between them. Looked up from germline, CDR1 is SGHSA and CDR2 is FRNQAP.